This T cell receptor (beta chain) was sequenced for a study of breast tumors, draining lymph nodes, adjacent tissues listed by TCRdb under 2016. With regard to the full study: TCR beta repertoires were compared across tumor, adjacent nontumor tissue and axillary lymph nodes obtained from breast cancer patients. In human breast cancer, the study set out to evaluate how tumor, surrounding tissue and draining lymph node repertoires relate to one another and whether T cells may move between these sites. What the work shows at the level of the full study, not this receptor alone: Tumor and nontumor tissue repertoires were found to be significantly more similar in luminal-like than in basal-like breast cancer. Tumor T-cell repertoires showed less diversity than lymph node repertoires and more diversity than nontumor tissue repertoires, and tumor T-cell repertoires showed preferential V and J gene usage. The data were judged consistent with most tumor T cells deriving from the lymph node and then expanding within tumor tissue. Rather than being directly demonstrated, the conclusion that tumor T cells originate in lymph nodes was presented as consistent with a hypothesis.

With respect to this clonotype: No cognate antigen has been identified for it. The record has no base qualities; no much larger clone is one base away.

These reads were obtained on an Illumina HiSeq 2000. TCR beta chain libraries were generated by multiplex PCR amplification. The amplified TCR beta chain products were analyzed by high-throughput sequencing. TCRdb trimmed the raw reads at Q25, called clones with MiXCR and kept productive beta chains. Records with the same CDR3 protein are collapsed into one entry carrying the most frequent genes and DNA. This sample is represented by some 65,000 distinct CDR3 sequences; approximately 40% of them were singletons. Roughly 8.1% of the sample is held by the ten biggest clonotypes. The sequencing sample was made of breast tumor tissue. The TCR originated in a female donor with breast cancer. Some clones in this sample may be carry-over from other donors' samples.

The CDR3 is CSAPLAGFGNQPQHF. The sequence in DNA is TGCAGTGCGCCCCTAGCGGGATTCGGCAATCAGCCCCAGCATTTT. Recombination connected TRBV20-1 to TRBJ1-5, with an unclear D gene assignment. The germline V gene (reference sequence) yields DFQATT for CDR1 and SNEGSKA for CDR2. The CDR3 spans 15 residues, from the cysteine through the phenylalanine. Just the 45-base CDR3 DNA is kept, in frame starting at base 1. The germline ends are 17 bases apart after V is trimmed by 6 bases and J by 2 bases.